This TCR beta chain was captured in a study of CD8 T cells in Susac syndrome. General study findings and limits: The study recognized that its TCR sequencing and HLA analysis covered a relatively small number of individuals.

Reverse transcription of 0.5 to 1 ug RNA was performed with random hexamers. TCR beta CDR3 was amplified by immunoSEQ multiplex PCR. This amplification extended across 54 Vbeta and 13 Jbeta segments. From the immunoSEQ multiplex PCR reads, TCRdb called clonotypes with MiXCR, one entry per CDR3 protein. This sample carries roughly 120,000 distinct CDR3 sequences, roughly 94% of them seen once, and the ten largest clones take 0.095% to 0.15%. Sequencing of TCR beta was carried out in blood CD8+ and CD4+ T cells. It was treatment-naive patients with stable or active relapsing-remitting disease who made up the multiple sclerosis controls. This clonotype was detected once. The antigen is not known. Germline loops: CDR1 MDHEN, CDR2 SYDVKM. The CDR3 is 17 amino acids. The V end was cut by 5 bases, the J end by 0 bases, with 17 bases between.

The specimen sequenced was CD4+ T cells from PBMCs. This receptor was taken from a human donor with multiple sclerosis. The chain combines TRBV28 with TRBJ2-1, with D perhaps matching TRBD1 (5 bases). The CDR3 DNA follows: TGTGCCAGCAGTCCCAAGCGACAGTCGAGCTCCTACAATGAGCAGTTCTTC. Its translation: CASSPKRQSSSYNEQFF.